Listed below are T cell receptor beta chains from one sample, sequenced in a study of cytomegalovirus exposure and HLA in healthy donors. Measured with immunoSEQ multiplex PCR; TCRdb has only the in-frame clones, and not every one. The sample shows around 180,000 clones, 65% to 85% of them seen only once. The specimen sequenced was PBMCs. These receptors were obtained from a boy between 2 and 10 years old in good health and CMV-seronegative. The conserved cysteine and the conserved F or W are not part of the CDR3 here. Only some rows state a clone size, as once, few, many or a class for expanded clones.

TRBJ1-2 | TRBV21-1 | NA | ASSSVRGNYGYT
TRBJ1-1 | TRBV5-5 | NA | ASSLRSGPTEAF
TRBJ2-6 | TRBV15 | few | ATSGRLGSGANVLT
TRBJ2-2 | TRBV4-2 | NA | ASSQDRATGVTGELF
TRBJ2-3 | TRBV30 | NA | ACSTVAGGPDTQY
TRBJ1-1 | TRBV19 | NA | ASSIGNTEAF
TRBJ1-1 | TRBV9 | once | ASSPRDSKTEAF
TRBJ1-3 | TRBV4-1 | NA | ASSQGLGNTIY
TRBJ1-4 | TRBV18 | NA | ASSPGGSTNEKLF
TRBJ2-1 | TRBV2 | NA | ASSEAMLALSGEQF
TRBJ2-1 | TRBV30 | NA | AWTERGNNEQF
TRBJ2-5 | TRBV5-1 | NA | ASSLAARGETQY
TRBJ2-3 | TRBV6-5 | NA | ASSNTDTDTQY
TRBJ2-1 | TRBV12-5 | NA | ASGLGGGSRNEQF
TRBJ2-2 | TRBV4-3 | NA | ASSQDGASGGATGELF
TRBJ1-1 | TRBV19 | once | ASSIFLRLNTEAF
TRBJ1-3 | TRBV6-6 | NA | ASTTRGVGNTIY
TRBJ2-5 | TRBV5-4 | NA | ASSLGQGAETQY
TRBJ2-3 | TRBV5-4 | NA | ASSGGFTDTQY
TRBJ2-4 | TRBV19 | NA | ASSTPGGIQY
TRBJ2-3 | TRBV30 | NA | AWSVQAPSGGTDTQY
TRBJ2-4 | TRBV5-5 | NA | ASSLGHPKNIQY
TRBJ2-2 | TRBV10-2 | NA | ASSVVEGGSGELF
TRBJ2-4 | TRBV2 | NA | ATRSLAKNIQY
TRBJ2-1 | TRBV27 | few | ASSLRGNEQF
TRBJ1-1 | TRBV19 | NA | ASSIQGFRAF
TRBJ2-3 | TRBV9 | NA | ASSTQGGSSADTQY
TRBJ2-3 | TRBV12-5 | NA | ASGLPGNPDTQY
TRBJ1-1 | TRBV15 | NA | ATSRDQSGIAF
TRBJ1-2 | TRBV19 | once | ASSIVFRAGYGYT
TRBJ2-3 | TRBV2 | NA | ASSEGQGGADTQY
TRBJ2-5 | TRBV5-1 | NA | ASSQQQQETQY
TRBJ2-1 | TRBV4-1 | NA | ASSPGLAGVSEQF
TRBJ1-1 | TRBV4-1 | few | ASSQESGQVFWEAF
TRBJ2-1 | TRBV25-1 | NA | ASPLAGNLYEQF